Listed below are T cell receptor beta chains from one sample, sequenced in a study of blood T cell repertoires in COVID-19. Profiled with immunoSEQ multiplex PCR; TCRdb holds only in-frame clones, not every one. The sample includes about 140,000 clones, about 80% of them seen just once. Sequences were obtained from peripheral blood. The receptors here all came from a woman aged 60-75 years with acute or convalescent COVID-19. Each CDR3 is given with its conserved first and last residue. A D gene is named only where the DNA matches it firmly. A clone size is listed for some rows: how often the clone was seen (once, few, many), or a class if it is expanded.

J	D	V	size	CDR3	DNA
TRBJ2-1	TRBD1	TRBV7-3	-	CASSWLPGQGANEQFF	TGTGCCAGCAGCTGGCTACCGGGACAGGGGGCTAATGAGCAGTTCTTC
TRBJ2-4	-	TRBV2	-	CASSEPGYLAKNIQYF	TGTGCCAGCAGTGAACCGGGATATCTAGCCAAAAACATTCAGTACTTC
TRBJ1-1	-	TRBV6-1	-	CASSEWSLGGEAFF	TGTGCCAGCAGTGAATGGTCGTTGGGAGGTGAAGCTTTCTTT
TRBJ2-5	TRBD1	TRBV29-1	few	CSVEPGGAGETQYF	TGCAGCGTTGAGCCAGGGGGCGCCGGGGAGACCCAGTACTTC
TRBJ1-2	-	TRBV28	few	CASSLGSGADYGYTF	TGTGCCAGCAGTTTAGGGTCAGGGGCTGACTATGGCTACACCTTC
TRBJ1-3	TRBD1	TRBV30	-	CAWTTRQGLSHSGNTIYF	TGTGCCTGGACAACTAGACAGGGGCTCTCCCACTCTGGAAACACCATATATTTT
TRBJ2-5	TRBD2	TRBV29-1	-	CSTSFRLAGGETQYF	TGCAGCACAAGCTTTAGACTAGCGGGAGGGGAGACCCAGTACTTC
TRBJ2-7	-	TRBV6-5	-	CASSRLTGQNYEQYF	TGTGCCAGCAGTAGATTAACAGGGCAGAACTACGAGCAGTACTTC
TRBJ2-1	-	TRBV9	-	CASSARSLATYNEQFF	TGTGCCAGCAGCGCCCGATCCCTAGCTACCTACAATGAGCAGTTCTTC
TRBJ1-3	-	TRBV19	-	CASSIEGLLGNTIYF	TGTGCCAGTAGTATAGAGGGACTACTTGGAAACACCATATATTTT
TRBJ2-1	-	TRBV7-6	-	CASSPDRRSEQFF	TGTGCCAGCAGCCCGGACAGACGTAGTGAGCAGTTCTTC
TRBJ1-1	-	TRBV7-9	-	CASSLAGVGEAFF	TGTGCCAGCAGCTTAGCAGGGGTCGGTGAAGCTTTCTTT
TRBJ2-1	TRBD2	TRBV12-5	-	CASGHGLAANEQFF	TGTGCTAGTGGCCATGGACTAGCGGCCAATGAGCAGTTCTTC
TRBJ1-1	-	TRBV5-1	-	CASSAGTHTEAFF	TGCGCCAGCAGCGCCGGGACACACACTGAAGCTTTCTTT
TRBJ1-1	-	TRBV12-3/TRBV12-4	-	CASSPILGLEAFF	TGTGCCAGCAGCCCGATTTTGGGCCTTGAAGCTTTCTTT
TRBJ2-1	TRBD1	TRBV3-1/TRBV3-2	few	CASSQELPGQPDNEQFF	TGTGCCAGCAGCCAAGAACTGCCGGGACAGCCCGACAATGAGCAGTTCTTC
TRBJ2-1	-	TRBV6-5	-	CASRPPGVNEQFF	TGTGCCAGCAGACCCCCGGGGGTCAATGAGCAGTTCTTC
TRBJ1-1	TRBD1	TRBV30	-	CAWSQGGPRAFF	TGTGCCTGGAGTCAGGGGGGACCGCGAGCTTTCTTT
TRBJ1-5	TRBD1	TRBV19	-	CASSTGQGNQPQHF	TGTGCCAGTAGCACGGGACAGGGAAATCAGCCCCAGCATTTT
TRBJ2-7	-	TRBV2	-	CASSVLQGVSFGHEQYF	TGTGCCAGCAGTGTCTTACAGGGAGTTAGCTTCGGCCACGAGCAGTACTTC
TRBJ1-2	-	TRBV27	-	CASSIHRQPYGYTF	TGTGCCAGCAGTATACACAGACAGCCCTATGGCTACACCTTC
TRBJ1-3	TRBD1	TRBV28	-	CASGDRGRSMSGNTIYF	TGTGCCAGCGGGGACAGGGGACGGTCTATGTCTGGAAACACCATATATTTT
TRBJ1-1	TRBD1	TRBV13	-	CASSLTGQLEAFF	TGTGCCAGCAGCCTGACAGGGCAGCTTGAAGCTTTCTTT
TRBJ1-1	TRBD1	TRBV7-9	once	CASSRTGTGSTEAFF	TGTGCCAGCAGCCGGACCGGGACAGGGAGCACTGAAGCTTTCTTT
TRBJ2-1	-	TRBV27	-	CASSSSRVGNEQFF	TGTGCCAGCAGCTCCTCGCGGGTTGGCAATGAGCAGTTCTTC